This is a list of T cell receptor beta chains from one sample in a study of blood T cell repertoires in COVID-19. Data came from immunoSEQ multiplex PCR; TCRdb stores just in-frame clones and leaves some out. The sample yields under 150,000 clones, roughly 79% seen once. The sample taken for sequencing was PBMCs or T cells enriched from blood (not recorded which). These receptors all stem from a woman aged 50 to 60 who had recovered from COVID-19. Both conserved end residues are part of each CDR3. A D gene is named only where the DNA matches it firmly. For some rows the clone size is stated as once, few or many, or as a class when expanded; others skip it.

NA | TRBJ2-1 | NA | TRBV11-2 | TGTGCCAGCAGCATCGATAGGGGCTCCTACAATGAGCAGTTCTTC | CASSIDRGSYNEQFF
TRBD1 | TRBJ1-2 | NA | TRBV11-3 | TGTGCCAGCGGAGGACAGGGAAACAACTATGGCTACACCTTC | CASGGQGNNYGYTF
NA | TRBJ2-1 | NA | TRBV18 | TGTGCCAGCTCACCCGGCTACAATGAGCAGTTCTTC | CASSPGYNEQFF
TRBD1 | TRBJ1-2 | few | TRBV28 | TGTGCCAGCAGTTTCGGGACAGGGGAAAGTCAAGGCTACACCTTC | CASSFGTGESQGYTF
TRBD1 | TRBJ1-1 | NA | TRBV9 | TGTGCCAGCAGCGTAGGGGACAGATACCTGAACACTGAAGCTTTCTTT | CASSVGDRYLNTEAFF
NA | TRBJ1-5 | once | TRBV19 | TGTGCCAGTAGTAATTCCAACAGGTTAAATCAGCCCCAGCATTTT | CASSNSNRLNQPQHF
NA | TRBJ2-1 | few | TRBV19 | TGTGCCAGTAGTATTTTAGTTGGGCCCGAAGGGGGCAATGAGCAGTTCTTC | CASSILVGPEGGNEQFF
NA | TRBJ1-5 | NA | TRBV3-1/TRBV3-2 | TGTGCCAGCAGCCAGAGGGTTCGCAATCAGCCCCAGCATTTT | CASSQRVRNQPQHF
NA | TRBJ1-6 | NA | TRBV5-1 | TGCGCCAGCAGAAACATGGGGGGGGATAATTCACCCCTCCACTTT | CASRNMGGDNSPLHF
TRBD1 | TRBJ1-1 | NA | TRBV5-1 | TGCGCCAGCAGCTCAGGGCGGGGTACAGGGGGTTCCTTGAACACTGAAGCTTTCTTT | CASSSGRGTGGSLNTEAFF
NA | TRBJ2-7 | NA | TRBV12-3/TRBV12-4 | TGTGCCAGCAGTTTATCTGGGAGTGAGCAGTACTTC | CASSLSGSEQYF
NA | TRBJ2-3 | NA | TRBV28 | TGTGCCAGCAGTTTAAATCCCCGGGCACGGGAAGGGTCCGCAGATACGCAGTATTTT | CASSLNPRAREGSADTQYF
TRBD1 | TRBJ1-2 | NA | TRBV4-1 | TGCGCCAGCAGCCCTGGACAGGGGGCGATGAACGGCTACACCTTC | CASSPGQGAMNGYTF
NA | TRBJ2-3 | NA | TRBV9 | TGTGCCAGCAGCGGACAAGTACGCTCAGATACGCAGTATTTT | CASSGQVRSDTQYF
TRBD1 | TRBJ1-1 | NA | TRBV5-6 | TGTGCCAGCAGCTGGGGGACAGCGAACACTGAAGCTTTCTTT | CASSWGTANTEAFF
TRBD2 | TRBJ2-4 | NA | TRBV7-8 | TGTGCCAGCAGCTTCTTCCTAGCGGGGGGGCGGGAAGCCAAAAACATTCAGTACTTC | CASSFFLAGGREAKNIQYF
TRBD1 | TRBJ1-6 | few | TRBV7-8 | TGTGCCAGCAGTTTCGACAGGGGCCCACAACGCCTCCACTTT | CASSFDRGPQRLHF
TRBD2 | TRBJ2-2 | NA | TRBV27 | TGTGCCAGCTCAGTAGCGGGAGGGCCCACCGGGGAGCTGTTTTTT | CASSVAGGPTGELFF
NA | TRBJ1-5 | NA | TRBV3-1/TRBV3-2 | TGTGCCAGCAGCACTAATAGCAATCAGCCCCAGCATTTT | CASSTNSNQPQHF
TRBD1 | TRBJ2-2 | NA | TRBV2 | TGTGCCAGCAGGATGACAGGGAGACCCTCAGGCGGGGAGCTGTTTTTT | CASRMTGRPSGGELFF
NA | TRBJ2-3 | NA | TRBV11-1 | TGTGCCAGCAGCTCCAGGACAGGCACAGATACGCAGTATTTT | CASSSRTGTDTQYF
NA | TRBJ2-3 | NA | TRBV2 | TGTGCCAGCAGGGTCGACGGGGATACGCAGTATTTT | CASRVDGDTQYF